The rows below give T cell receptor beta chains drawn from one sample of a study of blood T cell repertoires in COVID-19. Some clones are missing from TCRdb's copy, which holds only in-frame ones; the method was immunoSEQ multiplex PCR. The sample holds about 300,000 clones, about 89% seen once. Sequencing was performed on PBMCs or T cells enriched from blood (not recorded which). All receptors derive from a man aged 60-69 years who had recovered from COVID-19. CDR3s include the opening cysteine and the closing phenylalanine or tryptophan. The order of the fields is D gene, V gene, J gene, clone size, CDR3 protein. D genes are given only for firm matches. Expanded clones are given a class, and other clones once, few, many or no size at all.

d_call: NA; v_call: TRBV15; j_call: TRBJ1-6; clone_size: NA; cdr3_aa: CATSRDRGWDSPLHF
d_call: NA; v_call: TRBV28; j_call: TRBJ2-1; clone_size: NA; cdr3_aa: CASTQGFDEQFF
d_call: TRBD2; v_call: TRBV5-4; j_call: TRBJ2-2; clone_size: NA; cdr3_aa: CASSLGGTSGPTGELFF
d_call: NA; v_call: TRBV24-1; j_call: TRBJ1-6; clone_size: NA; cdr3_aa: CATSDSGIRNSPLHF
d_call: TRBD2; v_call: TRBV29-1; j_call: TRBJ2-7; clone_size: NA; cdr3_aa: CSVSGVPGLAGYYEQYF
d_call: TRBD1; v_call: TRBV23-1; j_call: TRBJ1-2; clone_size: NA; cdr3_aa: CASSPWGTAYGYTF
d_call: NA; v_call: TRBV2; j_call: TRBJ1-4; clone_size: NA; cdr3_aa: CASSSRRLTNEKLFF
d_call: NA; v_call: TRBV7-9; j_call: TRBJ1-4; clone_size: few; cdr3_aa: CASRSDSSNEKLFF
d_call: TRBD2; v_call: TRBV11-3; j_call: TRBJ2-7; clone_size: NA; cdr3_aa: CASSLQGGAYEQYF
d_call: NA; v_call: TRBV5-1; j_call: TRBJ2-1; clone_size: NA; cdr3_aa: CASRRDLYNEQFF
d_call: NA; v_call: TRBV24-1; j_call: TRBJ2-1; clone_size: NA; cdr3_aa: CATSDNSLYNEQFF
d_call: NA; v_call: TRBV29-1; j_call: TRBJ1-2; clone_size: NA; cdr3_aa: CSVEPGGAGIYGYTF
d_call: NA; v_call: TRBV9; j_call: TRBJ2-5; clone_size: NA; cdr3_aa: CASSVVGAFGETQYF
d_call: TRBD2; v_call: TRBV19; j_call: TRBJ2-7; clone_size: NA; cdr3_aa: CASTTGGASSYEQYF
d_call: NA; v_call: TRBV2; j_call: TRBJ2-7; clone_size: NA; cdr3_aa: CASVGGMYSYEQYF
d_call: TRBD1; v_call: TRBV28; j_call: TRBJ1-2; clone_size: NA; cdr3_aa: CASSLLHGTGLNYGYTF
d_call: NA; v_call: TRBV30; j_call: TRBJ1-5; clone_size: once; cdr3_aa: CAWDGGGNQPQHF
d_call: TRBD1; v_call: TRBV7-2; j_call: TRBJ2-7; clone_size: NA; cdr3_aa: CASSLGTGGAYEQYF
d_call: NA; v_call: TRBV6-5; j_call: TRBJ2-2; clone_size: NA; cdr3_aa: CASRVSNTGELFF
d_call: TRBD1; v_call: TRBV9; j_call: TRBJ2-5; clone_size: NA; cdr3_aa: CASSADRAATAQYF
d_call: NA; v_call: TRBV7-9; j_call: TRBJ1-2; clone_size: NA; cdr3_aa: CASSPDRLSSNYGYTF
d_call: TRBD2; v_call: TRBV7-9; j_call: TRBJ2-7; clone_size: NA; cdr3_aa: CASSLGLAGDEQYF
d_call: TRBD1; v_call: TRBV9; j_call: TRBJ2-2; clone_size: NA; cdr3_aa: CASSPTGGNTGELFF
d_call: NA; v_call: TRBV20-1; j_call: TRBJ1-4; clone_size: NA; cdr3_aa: CSASRGRVGTNEKLFF
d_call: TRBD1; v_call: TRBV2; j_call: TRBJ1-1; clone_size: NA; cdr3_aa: CASRDRLNTEAFF
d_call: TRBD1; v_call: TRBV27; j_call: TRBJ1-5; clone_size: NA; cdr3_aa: CASSTKGAGQPQHF
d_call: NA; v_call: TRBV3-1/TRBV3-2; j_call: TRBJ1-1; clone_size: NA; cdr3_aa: CASSPRDLLGAFF
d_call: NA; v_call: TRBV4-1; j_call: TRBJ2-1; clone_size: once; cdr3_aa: CASSQELVGHEQFF
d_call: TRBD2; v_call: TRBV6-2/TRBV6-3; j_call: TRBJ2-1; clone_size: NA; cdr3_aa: CASSYLGLDYNEQFF
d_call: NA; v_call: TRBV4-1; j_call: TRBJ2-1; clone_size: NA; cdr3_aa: CASSQAAGPPTPGNEQFF
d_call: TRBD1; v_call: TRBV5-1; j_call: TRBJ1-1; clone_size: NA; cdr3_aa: CASSATGTGDTEAFF
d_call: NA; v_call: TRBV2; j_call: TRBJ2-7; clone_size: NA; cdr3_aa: CASLLSVVYEQYF
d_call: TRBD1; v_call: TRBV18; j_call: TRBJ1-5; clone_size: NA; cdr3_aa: CASSPGGTGNQPQHF
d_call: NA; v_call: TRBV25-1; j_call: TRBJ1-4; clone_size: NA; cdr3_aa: CASSEFRGSEKLFF
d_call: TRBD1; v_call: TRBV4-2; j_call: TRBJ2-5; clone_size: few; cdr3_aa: CASSQVGATGMETQYF
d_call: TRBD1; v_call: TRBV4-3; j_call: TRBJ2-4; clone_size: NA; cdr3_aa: CASSQSDRGDIQYF
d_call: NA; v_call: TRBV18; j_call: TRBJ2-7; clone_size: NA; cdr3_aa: CASSPPGGRVEQYF
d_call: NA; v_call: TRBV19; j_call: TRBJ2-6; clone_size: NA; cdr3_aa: CATRKSSTGSPGANVLTF
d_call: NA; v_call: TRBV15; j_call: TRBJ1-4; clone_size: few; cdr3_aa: CATSLVPGNEKLFF
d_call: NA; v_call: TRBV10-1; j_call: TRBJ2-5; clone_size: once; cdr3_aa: CASSEAGRTQYF
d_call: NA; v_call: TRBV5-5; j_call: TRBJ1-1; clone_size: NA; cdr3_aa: CASSPAGDTEAFF
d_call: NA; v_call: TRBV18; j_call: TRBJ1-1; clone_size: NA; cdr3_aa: CASSPPRTVSTEAFF
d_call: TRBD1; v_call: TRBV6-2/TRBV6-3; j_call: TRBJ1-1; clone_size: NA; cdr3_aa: CASRYDRETEAFF